These T cell receptor beta chains were read from a single sample in a study of blood T cell repertoires in COVID-19. Sequenced by immunoSEQ multiplex PCR; TCRdb stores in-frame clones only, minus some. The sample contains about 170,000 clones, roughly 87% of which appear only once. The source material was peripheral blood. These TCRs come from a woman aged 45-65 years with acute or convalescent COVID-19. Both conserved end residues are part of each CDR3. D genes are given only for firm matches. Expanded clones are given a class, and other clones once, few, many or no size at all.

j_gene | abundance | d_gene | v_gene | CDR3aa | CDR3nt
TRBJ2-3 | once | TRBD2 | TRBV20-1 | CSASSRGLAGGPDTQYF | TGCAGTGCTAGTAGTAGGGGACTAGCGGGGGGGCCAGATACGCAGTATTTT
TRBJ1-5 | . | . | TRBV6-5 | CASSYSQDQPQHF | TGTGCCAGCAGTTACTCTCAGGATCAGCCCCAGCATTTT
TRBJ2-1 | . | . | TRBV18 | CASSGRTRSFSSYNEQFF | TGTGCCAGCTCAGGTAGAACTAGAAGTTTCAGCTCCTACAATGAGCAGTTCTTC
TRBJ1-2 | . | . | TRBV7-2 | CASSLNGGRGGYTF | TGTGCCAGCAGCCTAAATGGGGGGAGAGGCGGCTACACCTTC
TRBJ1-2 | . | TRBD1 | TRBV7-7 | CASSLVGTGDHYGYTF | TGTGCCAGCAGCTTAGTGGGCACAGGGGATCACTATGGCTACACCTTC
TRBJ1-5 | . | TRBD1 | TRBV10-3 | CAISDSTGSNQPQHF | TGTGCCATCAGTGATTCGACAGGGAGCAATCAGCCCCAGCATTTT
TRBJ2-7 | once | TRBD1 | TRBV5-1 | CASSLAGTVSYEQYF | TGCGCCAGCAGCTTGGCCGGGACAGTGTCCTACGAGCAGTACTTC
TRBJ1-3 | . | TRBD1 | TRBV3-1/TRBV3-2 | CASSGTGADYSGNTIYF | TGTGCCAGCTCCGGGACAGGGGCCGATTACTCTGGAAACACCATATATTTT
TRBJ2-2 | once | . | TRBV11-3 | CASSEIYAGELFF | TGTGCCAGCAGCGAGATATACGCCGGGGAGCTGTTTTTT
TRBJ1-6 | . | TRBD1 | TRBV6-5 | CASSYSLGQGYSPLHF | TGTGCCAGCAGTTACTCGTTGGGACAGGGCTATTCACCCCTCCACTTT
TRBJ1-3 | once | . | TRBV10-3 | CATYHQGSGNTIYF | TGTGCCACCTATCACCAGGGCTCTGGAAACACCATATATTTT
TRBJ1-3 | . | . | TRBV10-3 | CAISESRGNTIYF | TGTGCCATCAGTGAGTCGCGAGGAAACACCATATATTTT
TRBJ2-7 | . | TRBD2 | TRBV3-1/TRBV3-2 | CASSPSGIFEQYF | TGTGCCAGCAGCCCTAGCGGGATATTCGAGCAGTACTTC
TRBJ1-2 | . | . | TRBV4-2 | CASSQDTGLNYGYTF | TGTGCCAGCAGCCAAGATACAGGGTTAAACTATGGCTACACCTTC
TRBJ1-1 | . | TRBD1 | TRBV6-5 | CASSGQGAGTEAFF | TGTGCCAGCAGCGGACAGGGGGCAGGGACTGAAGCTTTCTTT
TRBJ2-7 | once | . | TRBV6-6 | CASSRGGGSGSYEQYF | TGTGCCAGCAGTCGCGGTGGTGGTAGCGGTTCCTACGAGCAGTACTTC
TRBJ2-1 | . | . | TRBV6-6 | CASRPGAYNEQFF | TGTGCCAGCAGGCCGGGAGCCTACAATGAGCAGTTCTTC
TRBJ1-1 | once | . | TRBV11-1 | CASSFRGPVEAFF | TGTGCCAGCAGCTTTCGAGGGCCCGTTGAAGCTTTCTTT
TRBJ1-3 | few | . | TRBV9 | CASSAVQGDVSGNTIYF | TGTGCCAGCAGCGCAGTTCAGGGTGACGTCTCTGGAAACACCATATATTTT
TRBJ1-2 | . | . | TRBV7-2 | CASSLSEFYGYTF | TGTGCCAGCAGCTTAAGCGAATTCTATGGCTACACCTTC
TRBJ1-5 | . | . | TRBV19 | CASSIFVTNQPQHF | TGTGCCAGTAGTATATTCGTCACTAATCAGCCCCAGCATTTT
TRBJ2-5 | . | TRBD1 | TRBV19 | CASKPTGGLETQYF | TGTGCCAGTAAGCCCACAGGGGGTTTGGAGACCCAGTACTTC
TRBJ2-6 | . | . | TRBV7-2 | CASSLDRVTGANVLTF | TGTGCCAGCAGCTTAGACAGGGTTACTGGGGCCAACGTCCTGACTTTC
TRBJ1-2 | medium-sized | TRBD1 | TRBV2 | CASSESGGANYGYTF | TGTGCCAGCAGTGAATCAGGGGGCGCGAACTATGGCTACACCTTC
TRBJ2-3 | . | TRBD2 | TRBV5-8 | CASSPRLAGTDTQYF | TGTGCCAGCAGCCCGAGACTAGCGGGCACAGATACGCAGTATTTT
TRBJ2-2 | . | . | TRBV5-1 | CASSRNTGELFF | TGCGCCAGCAGCCGGAACACCGGGGAGCTGTTTTTT
TRBJ1-5 | . | TRBD1 | TRBV19 | CASPLRGRIDQPQHF | TGTGCCAGTCCCTTAAGGGGGCGGATCGATCAGCCCCAGCATTTT
TRBJ2-2 | . | TRBD1 | TRBV25-1 | CASSEWTGDGGELFF | TGTGCCAGCAGTGAGTGGACAGGGGATGGCGGGGAGCTGTTTTTT
TRBJ2-1 | . | TRBD2 | TRBV4-2 | CASSQGGASGVYNEQFF | TGTGCCAGCAGCCAAGGGGGTGCTAGCGGGGTCTACAATGAGCAGTTCTTC
TRBJ2-3 | . | . | TRBV20-1 | CSALGSSAQYF | TGCAGTGCCCTCGGGTCCTCGGCGCAGTATTTT
TRBJ2-4 | . | TRBD2 | TRBV5-1 | CASSLGAGEVKNIQYF | TGCGCCAGCAGCTTGGGGGCGGGGGAGGTCAAAAACATTCAGTACTTC
TRBJ2-7 | . | TRBD2 | TRBV7-2 | CASSLRGTSGLSYEQYF | TGTGCCAGCAGCTTACGGGGGACTAGCGGGCTTTCCTACGAGCAGTACTTC
TRBJ1-2 | . | . | TRBV19 | CASSLRASYNYGYTF | TGTGCCAGTAGTCTTCGTGCCTCCTATAACTATGGCTACACCTTC
TRBJ1-1 | . | TRBD1 | TRBV7-9 | CASSRLATGPNTEAFF | TGTGCCAGCAGTAGACTTGCGACAGGGCCTAACACTGAAGCTTTCTTT
TRBJ1-6 | . | TRBD1 | TRBV7-2 | CASSLVVQGDSPLHF | TGTGCCAGCAGCTTAGTCGTGCAGGGGGATTCACCCCTCCACTTT
TRBJ1-4 | . | . | TRBV6-5 | CASSKTRANEKLFF | TGTGCCAGCAGTAAGACAAGAGCTAATGAAAAACTGTTTTTT